This T cell receptor (beta chain) was observed in a study of T cells in Graves' hyperthyroidism and ophthalmopathy. Findings of the study overall: A median 6.5 months before onset, the model predicted ophthalmopathy.

Amplification targeted TCR beta CDR3 regions from RNA transcripts. First-round RT-PCR of the TCR CDR3 relied on the HTBI primer set. TCRdb called the multiplex PCR reads again in MiXCR, with one record for every CDR3 protein. The sample lists about 400,000 distinct CDR3 sequences, approximately 15% seen once, with approximately 30% in the top ten. The blood was taken when hyperthyroidism was first diagnosed, before any ophthalmopathy symptoms showed up. Germline V gives CDR1 MDHEN, CDR2 SYDVKM. CDR3 size: 20 residues. Note on this clonotype: Its antigen remains unknown. It may be a read error: a sequence one base away is much more abundant.

Sequenced: blood. The sequence derives from a woman younger than 30 with Graves' hyperthyroidism that later progressed to Graves' ophthalmopathy. The genes are TRBV28 and TRBJ2-5; possibly TRBD1 or TRBD2 for D (5 bases each). The CDR3 sequence is CASGLWGRSSNHGDQETQYF. For the CDR3, the DNA is TGTGCCAGCGGTTTATGGGGGAGATCGAGTAACCACGGAGATCAAGAGACCCAGTACTTC.